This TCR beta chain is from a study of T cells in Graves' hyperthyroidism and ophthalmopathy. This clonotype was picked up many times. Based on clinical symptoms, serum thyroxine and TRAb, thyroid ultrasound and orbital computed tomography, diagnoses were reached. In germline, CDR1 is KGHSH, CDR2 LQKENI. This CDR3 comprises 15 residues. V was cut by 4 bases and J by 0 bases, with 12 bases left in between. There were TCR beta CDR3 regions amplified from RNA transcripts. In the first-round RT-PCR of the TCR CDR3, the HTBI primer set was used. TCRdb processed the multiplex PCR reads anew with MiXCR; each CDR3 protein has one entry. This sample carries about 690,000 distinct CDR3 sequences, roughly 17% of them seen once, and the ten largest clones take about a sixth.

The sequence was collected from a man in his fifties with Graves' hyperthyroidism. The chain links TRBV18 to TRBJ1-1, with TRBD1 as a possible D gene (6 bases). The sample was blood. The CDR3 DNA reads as TGTGCCAGCTCACAACTTGGACAGATGAACACTGAAGCTTTCTTT. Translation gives CASSQLGQMNTEAFF.